This is a list of T cell receptor beta chains from one sample in a study of Ad26.COV2.S vaccination and SARS-CoV-2 variants. Libraries were prepared by immunoSEQ multiplex PCR; TCRdb keeps only in-frame clonotypes and omits some of them. Of under 550,000 clones detected, roughly 90% appear once; the ten largest clones hold 9% to 15%. This specimen consisted of peripheral blood, obtained in a trial of Ad26.COV2.S vaccine versus placebo. The receptor set was obtained from a person aged 18 to 59 who received the Ad26.COV2.S COVID-19 vaccine or a placebo. Both conserved end residues are part of each CDR3. A D gene is named only where the DNA matches it firmly. Rows give clone size only sometimes, using once, few, many, or a class for an expanded clone.

TRBV3-1/TRBV3-2	-	TRBJ2-5	-	CASSQAGTNQETQYF	TGTGCCAGCAGCCAAGCCGGGACCAACCAAGAGACCCAGTACTTC
TRBV7-6	-	TRBJ2-7	TRBD2	CASSLNSGNYEQYF	TGTGCCAGCAGCTTAAATAGCGGGAACTACGAGCAGTACTTC
TRBV5-1	-	TRBJ2-2	-	CASSWQSTGELFF	TGCGCCAGCAGCTGGCAAAGCACCGGGGAGCTGTTTTTT
TRBV11-2	-	TRBJ1-3	-	CASSLGQGLENTIYF	TGTGCCAGCAGCTTAGGGCAGGGGTTGGAAAACACCATATATTTT
TRBV19	once	TRBJ2-3	-	CASSKGPEGHTQYF	TGTGCCAGTAGTAAAGGGCCGGAGGGCCATACGCAGTATTTT
TRBV12-3/TRBV12-4	once	TRBJ1-1	-	CASRVVGGTEAFF	TGTGCCAGCAGGGTAGTGGGGGGGACTGAAGCTTTCTTT
TRBV21-1	-	TRBJ1-2	-	CASSLRDRGGPNYGYTF	TGTGCCAGCAGCCTCAGGGACCGGGGGGGACCGAACTATGGCTACACCTTC
TRBV5-8	few	TRBJ2-3	TRBD2	CASSLSGRYSDTQYF	TGTGCCAGCAGCTTAAGCGGGAGATACTCAGATACGCAGTATTTT
TRBV30	-	TRBJ1-2	-	CAWSVRGGFNYGYTF	TGTGCCTGGAGTGTACGAGGGGGGTTTAACTATGGCTACACCTTC
TRBV25-1	-	TRBJ1-1	-	CASSARTAIFEAFF	TGTGCCAGCAGTGCCCGGACAGCCATTTTTGAAGCTTTCTTT
TRBV5-1	-	TRBJ1-3	TRBD1	CASSQTGLGNTIYF	TGCGCCAGCAGCCAGACAGGGCTCGGAAACACCATATATTTT
TRBV18	-	TRBJ2-1	TRBD2	CASSREGVQFF	TGTGCCAGCTCACGGGAGGGTGTTCAGTTCTTC
TRBV5-5	-	TRBJ2-1	TRBD1	CASSDAGTGYNEQFF	TGTGCCAGCAGCGACGCCGGGACAGGGTACAATGAGCAGTTCTTC
TRBV5-4	once	TRBJ1-2	TRBD1	CASSSHGAGGYGYTF	TGTGCCAGCAGCTCCCATGGGGCAGGGGGCTATGGCTACACCTTC
TRBV11-3	-	TRBJ2-2	-	CASSDKQGAGELFF	TGTGCCAGCAGCGATAAGCAGGGAGCCGGGGAGCTGTTTTTT
TRBV7-9	-	TRBJ2-3	-	CASSLASLTTDTQYF	TGTGCCAGCAGCTTAGCTAGTCTAACCACAGATACGCAGTATTTT
TRBV4-1	-	TRBJ1-6	-	CASSYSTTEVHSPLHF	TGCGCCAGCAGCTATTCTACTACAGAAGTGCATTCACCCCTCCACTTT
TRBV6-6	-	TRBJ1-1	TRBD1	CASSHGTGGTEAFF	TGTGCCAGCAGCCACGGGACAGGGGGGACTGAAGCTTTCTTT